This TCR beta chain was recorded in a study of blood T cell repertoires in COVID-19. Clones were read by immunoSEQ multiplex PCR, and TCRdb kept only the in-frame ones, dropping some. The sample has 180,000 or so clones; just over 85% are singletons. Trimming took off 3 bases at V and 9 bases at J, with 17 bases between the two ends. Germline V gene sequence: CDR1 KGHDR, CDR2 SFDVKD. The CDR3 is 15 residues long. The V and J genes are TRBV24-1 and TRBJ1-5; unclear D gene. The source is a man in his fifties or sixties with acute or convalescent COVID-19. Sequenced material: peripheral blood. The chain's CDR3 is CATSDPGELEGPQHF. For the CDR3, the DNA is TGTGCCACCAGTGATCCTGGGGAGCTTGAAGGGCCCCAGCATTTT.